This T cell receptor beta chain was sequenced during a study of CXCR3-negative and CXCR3-positive naive CD8 T cells. General observations from the study: For memory CD8+ cells diversity was much lower, but both naive subsets had comparably high diversity. Researchers reported similar TRBV-TRBJ usage in naive CXCR3-negative and CXCR3-positive cells, though memory differed. PBMCs showed partially decreased CXCR3 expression after cryopreservation, and most assays used fresh PBMCs. For CXCR3-positive naive cells, TRB CDR3s were more hydrophobic than those of CXCR3-negative naive cells.

With UMI labels, 5' RACE was used to prepare the TRB cDNA libraries. Using the 5' RACE reads, TCRdb records one entry per CDR3 protein without DNA. The specimen's table records about 58,000 distinct CDR3 sequences. This clonotype is labeled medium-sized based on frequency. The target antigen is unknown. This CDR3 has 14 amino acids. The germline gives CDR1 MRHNA, CDR2 SNTAGT. The chain uses TRBV6-4 and TRBJ2-1; TCRdb indicates TRBD2, and absent DNA this call remains unverified. The sequencing sample was made of naive CXCR3- CD8+ T cells from blood. As for subset: CD45RO-CCR7+CD27+CD95- naive CD8+ T cells lacking CXCR3 (TNR3-). This TCR was recovered from a human donor in good health. Some clones in this sample may be carry-over from other donors' samples. The CDR3: CASSVSSEYNEQFF.